One and the same sample provided the 20 T cell receptor beta chains below, sequenced in a study of CD8 T cells in ankylosing spondylitis. TCRdb used MiXCR to reprocess the 5' RACE reads, holding one entry per CDR3 protein. The repertoire includes under 250,000 distinct CDR3 sequences, over 30% of them detected once, and 3.5% to 4.5% sits in the top ten. The material sequenced was blood, either unsorted or a sorted T cell fraction (not recorded which). Receptor source: a male donor with ankylosing spondylitis or in good health (not recorded which).

This sequence joins TRBV29-1 and TRBJ2-1; unclear D gene. CDR1 is SQVTM and CDR2 is ANQGSEA in the germline V gene. The length of the CDR3 is 10 residues. With 4 bases removed from V and 9 bases from J, the gap between germline ends came to 7 bases. CDR3 sequence (DNA): TGCAGCGTTGTTTGGGTTGAGCAGTTCTTC. Translation gives CSVVWVEQFF.

The V gene is TRBV29-1, the J gene TRBJ2-7; maybe TRBD1 (5 bases). V lost 3 bases, J lost 2 bases, and 14 bases lay in between. The CDR3 runs 14 residues. Germline V gene sequence: CDR1 SQVTM, CDR2 ANQGSEA. The CDR3 reads CSVEDPDNTYEQYF. Written as DNA, the CDR3 is TGCAGCGTTGAGGACCCGGACAACACCTACGAGCAGTACTTC.

This clonotype was seen a handful of times. The CDR3 loop reads CASSPSTWELFF. For the CDR3, the DNA is TGTGCCAGCAGCCCGAGTACATGGGAGCTGTTTTTT. This chain uses TRBV6-6 with TRBJ2-2; D remains ambiguous. V shed 6 bases and J shed 9 bases, with 11 bases lying between them. CDR3 length: 12 amino acids. The V gene's germline CDR1 is MNHNY and CDR2 SVGAGI (reference sequence).

This clonotype has only a few counts. The rearrangement uses TRBV6-5 and TRBJ2-7, with a weak D call TRBD1 (6 bases). The length of the CDR3 is 14 residues. Germline V gene lookup returns CDR1 MNHEY and CDR2 SVGAGI. Trimming pared 4 bases from V and 1 base from J, leaving 11 bases between. The chain's CDR3 is CASSLYTGSYEQYF. For the CDR3, the DNA is TGTGCCAGCAGTTTATACACAGGGTCCTACGAGCAGTACTTC.

This clonotype turned up a few times. V gene TRBV6-1 combines with J gene TRBJ2-3, with 9 bases aligning to TRBD1. The CDR3 covers 16 residues. From germline, CDR1 is MNHNS and CDR2 SASEGT. Trimming at V came to 2 bases and at J to 3 bases, leaving 6 bases not matched to a gene. In DNA form, the CDR3 reads TGTGCCAGCAGTGAATTTTATGGACAGGGGACAGATACGCAGTATTTT. It translates to CASSEFYGQGTDTQYF.

This clonotype turned up a few times. The chain uses TRBV24-1 and TRBJ2-3; 14 bases agree with TRBD2. Germline CDR1 and CDR2: KGHDR and SFDVKD. V lost 0 bases to trimming and J lost 2 bases; unmatched junction nucleotides: 6. The CDR3 is 19 amino acids. The CDR3 DNA follows: TGTGCCACCAGTGATTTGGCACCGACTAGCGGGGGGGCCACAGATACGCAGTATTTT. It yields the protein CATSDLAPTSGGATDTQYF.

This clonotype was seen only a few times. V gene TRBV12-3 or TRBV12-4 combines with J gene TRBJ2-7, with TRBD1 identical over 7 bases. Trimming took 6 bases from V and 7 from J; bases not matched to a gene: 12. The CDR3 length is 14 residues. In DNA, the CDR3 is TGTGCCAGCAGCCTAGACACAGGGGACGAGGAGCAGTACTTC. It encodes CASSLDTGDEEQYF.

This clonotype has a handful of counts. The chain employs TRBV5-1 and TRBJ2-1; TRBD2 matches at 9 bases. The V gene's germline CDR1 is SGHRS and CDR2 YFSETQ. The junction had 4 bases not matched to a gene; V was cut back by 4 bases and J by 5 bases. CDR3 size: 14 residues. DNA of the CDR3: TGCGCCAGCAGCCATAGCGGGGGCCACAATGAGCAGTTCTTC. Amino acid sequence: CASSHSGGHNEQFF.

V usage is TRBV27 and J usage is TRBJ1-4; TRBD1 is a possible D gene (6 bases). CDR1 MNHEY and CDR2 SMNVEV come from the germline V gene (reference sequence). This CDR3 spans 14 amino acids. V was cut by 5 bases and J by 11 bases, with 18 bases left in between. The CDR3 is CASSHGQTPSKLFF. In DNA form, the CDR3 reads TGTGCCAGCAGTCACGGACAGACACCAAGCAAACTGTTTTTT.

J is TRBJ2-1 and V is TRBV12-3 or TRBV12-4; 9 bases are a match to TRBD1. J gave up 5 bases and V 7 bases, and 9 bases lay outside the gene matches. The CDR3 length is 15 residues. The CDR3 nucleotides read TGTGCCAGCAACTTACGACAGGGGGATAACAATGAGCAGTTCTTC. It encodes CASNLRQGDNNEQFF.

This clonotype was seen a few times. The chain is built from TRBV24-1 and TRBJ2-2; 8 nucleotides match TRBD2. In germline, CDR1 is KGHDR, CDR2 SFDVKD. CDR3 length: 17 amino acids. Unmatched junction bases numbered 9, after V lost 7 bases and J lost 0 bases. CDR3 nucleotide sequence: TGTGCCACCAGCCCCACGACGGGAGGGACGAACACCGGGGAGCTGTTTTTT. The encoded protein is CATSPTTGGTNTGELFF.

This chain connects TRBV28 to TRBJ2-6; possibly TRBD1 for D (6 bases). The CDR3 loop spans 15 amino acids. Germline CDR1 and CDR2: MDHEN and SYDVKM. V was trimmed by 7 bases and J by 2 bases, leaving 12 bases between them. CDR3 DNA: TGTGCCAGCACCCAAACAGGGACTGGGGCCAACGTCCTGACTTTC. Translation: CASTQTGTGANVLTF.

The CDR3, as DNA: TGCGCCAGCAGCCAAGTAATTCAGGACCCTTACGAGCAGTACTTC. Amino acids: CASSQVIQDPYEQYF. The rearrangement uses TRBV4-1 and TRBJ2-7; no firm D call. The V end lost 1 base, the J end lost 4 bases, and 14 bases lay between the germline ends. The CDR3 runs 15 residues. Looked up from germline, CDR1 is MGHRA and CDR2 is YSYEKL.

The table lists this clonotype with many counts. This chain links TRBV10-1 with TRBJ1-5, with 7 bases lining up with TRBD1. Germline V gives CDR1 WNHNN, CDR2 SYGVQD (reference sequence). There are 15 residues in the CDR3. Trimming removed 2 bases from V and 8 bases from J; junction bases left unmatched: 9. In nucleotides, the CDR3 is TGCGCCAGCAGTGAGGGGCAGGCGGGGACAGAGCCCCAGCATTTT. Amino acid sequence: CASSEGQAGTEPQHF.

The chain uses TRBV7-8 and TRBJ2-6; maybe TRBD1 (5 bases). V lost 1 base to trimming and J lost 0 bases, with 7 bases between them. Germline V CDR1 and CDR2: SGHVS, FQNEAQ. The CDR3 runs 16 residues. The CDR3 loop is CASSLVGASGANVLTF. CDR3 in DNA: TGTGCCAGCAGCTTAGTTGGGGCCTCTGGGGCCAACGTCCTGACTTTC.

The V call is TRBV14, the J call TRBJ2-7; 10 nucleotides line up with TRBD2. CDR3 length: 19 residues. Germline V gene sequence: CDR1 SGHDN, CDR2 FVKESK. Trimming took 4 bases from V and 0 from J; bases not matched to a gene: 15. The CDR3 sequence is CASSPRGGLATRFSYEQYF. CDR3 nucleotides: TGTGCCAGCAGCCCTCGAGGGGGACTAGCGACCCGTTTCTCCTACGAGCAGTACTTC.

In its sample, this clonotype ranks as medium-sized (0.01 to 0.1%). The chain combines TRBV20-1 with TRBJ2-3; TRBD1 might be the D (6 bases). Trimming pared 4 bases from V and 4 bases from J, leaving 18 bases between. The CDR3 consists of 15 residues. The germline V gene encodes CDR1 DFQATT and CDR2 SNEGSKA (reference sequence). CDR3 DNA sequence: TGCAGTGCTACCATGACAGGCCGGGTCCCAGATACGCAGTATTTT. It codes for CSATMTGRVPDTQYF.

The chain links TRBV30 to TRBJ1-6; 7 nucleotides agree with TRBD1. Germline CDR1 is GTSNPN and CDR2 is SVGIG (reference sequence). CDR3 length equals 15 residues. V trimming: 1 base; J trimming: 9 bases; junction bases outside the gene matches: 9. In nucleotides, the CDR3 is TGTGCCTGGAGTGATTCGGGACAGAGTTCTTCACCCCTCCACTTT. It specifies CAWSDSGQSSSPLHF.

The rearrangement joins TRBV12-3 or TRBV12-4 to TRBJ1-1, with 8 nucleotides matching TRBD1. The CDR3 is made up of 13 amino acids. Trimming cost V 6 bases and J 4 bases; bases outside gene matches: 4. The chain's CDR3 is CASRYRGGTEAFF. CDR3 nucleotides: TGTGCCAGCAGGTACAGGGGGGGCACTGAAGCTTTCTTT.

There are a few counts of this clonotype. The chain combines TRBV20-1 with TRBJ1-2, with 12 bases matching TRBD1. Germline CDR1 reads DFQATT; CDR2 reads SNEGSKA (reference sequence). J was trimmed by 7 bases and V by 4 bases; bases with no gene match: 4. CDR3 length: 13 amino acids. DNA of the CDR3: TGCAGTGCTAACACGGGACAGGGGGCTGGCTACACCTTC. Translated, it gives CSANTGQGAGYTF.